One and the same sample provided the 4 T cell receptor beta chains below, sequenced in a study of blood T cell repertoires in COVID-19. Generated by immunoSEQ multiplex PCR, the TCRdb table keeps only in-frame clones and is missing some. Of around 200,000 clones in the sample, approximately 86% were seen once. The sequencing input was peripheral blood. The receptor source for this set is a woman at least 80 years old in a cohort sampled during active or convalescent COVID-19.

This sequence joins TRBV5-1 and TRBJ1-5, with D unresolved. Germline values: CDR1 SGHRS, CDR2 YFSETQ. Between the trimmed V and J ends, which lost 4 bases and 5 bases, there was a span of 10 bases. This CDR3 has 13 amino acids. The CDR3 DNA is TGCGCCAGCAGCACTAACTACGATCAGCCCCAGCATTTT. It specifies CASSTNYDQPQHF.

This clone was counted a single time. J is TRBJ1-2 and V is TRBV7-2; the match to TRBD1 covers 9 bases. The J segment lost 5 bases and the V segment lost 2 bases, leaving 3 bases of the junction unmatched. This CDR3 has 14 residues. The germline CDR1 and CDR2 sequences are SGHTA and FQGNSA. CDR3 sequence: CASSLPGQGYGYTF. CDR3 nucleotides: TGTGCCAGCAGCTTACCCGGACAGGGGTATGGCTACACCTTC.

The chain has TRBV28 and TRBJ2-7, with TRBD1 matching 9 bases. CDR3 length equals 14 residues. The V gene end was trimmed by 6 bases and the J gene end by 4 bases; junction bases not matched to a gene: 7. Germline lookup yields CDR1 MDHEN and CDR2 SYDVKM. The CDR3 region is CASSAPDRGYEQYF. The DNA of the CDR3 is TGTGCCAGCAGCGCCCCCGACAGGGGGTACGAGCAGTACTTC.

The V call is TRBV6-5, the J call TRBJ1-2; D perhaps matches TRBD1 (6 bases). The germline V gene has CDR1 MNHEY and CDR2 SVGAGI. CDR3 length: 15 amino acids. Trimming took off 0 bases at V and 3 bases at J, with 11 bases between the two ends. CDR3 nucleotides: TGTGCCAGCAGTTACTCACAGGGCATTGACTATGGCTACACCTTC. Protein product: CASSYSQGIDYGYTF.